This entry describes one T cell receptor (beta chain). The data were obtained in a study of blood T cell repertoires in COVID-19. Study-level background: Samples came from the United States, Italy and Spain, spanning acute and convalescent COVID-19. PBMCs, B-cell-depleted T cells, or T cells provided the cDNA or gDNA that made up the material.

Sequenced by immunoSEQ multiplex PCR; TCRdb stores in-frame clones only, minus some. Among some 150,000 clones listed, under 85% were seen once. CDR3 length: 15 amino acids. Trimming pared 3 bases from V and 4 bases from J, leaving 16 bases between. Germline V lookup: CDR1 SGHRS, CDR2 YFSETQ. Sample: peripheral blood. This receptor was identified in a human donor in a cohort sampled during active COVID-19. The V and J genes are TRBV5-1 and TRBJ1-2; TRBD1 is a possible D gene (5 bases). Written as DNA, the CDR3 is TGCGCCAGCAGCTCTGGGGTCGGGGGTAGCTATGGCTACACCTTC. Its protein product is CASSSGVGGSYGYTF.